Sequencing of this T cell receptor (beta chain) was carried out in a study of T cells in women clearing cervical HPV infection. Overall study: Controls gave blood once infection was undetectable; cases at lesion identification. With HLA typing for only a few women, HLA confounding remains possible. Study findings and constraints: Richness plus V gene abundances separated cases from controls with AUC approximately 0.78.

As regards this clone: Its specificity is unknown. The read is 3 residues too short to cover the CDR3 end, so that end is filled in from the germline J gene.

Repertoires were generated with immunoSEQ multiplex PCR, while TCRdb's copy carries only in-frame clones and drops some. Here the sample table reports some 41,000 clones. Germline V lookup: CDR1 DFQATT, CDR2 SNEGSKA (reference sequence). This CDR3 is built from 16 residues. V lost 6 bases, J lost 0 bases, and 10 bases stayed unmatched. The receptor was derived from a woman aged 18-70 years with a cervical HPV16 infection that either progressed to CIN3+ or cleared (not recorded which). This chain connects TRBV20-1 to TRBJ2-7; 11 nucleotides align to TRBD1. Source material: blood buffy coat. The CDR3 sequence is CSAPGQGDYRSYEQYF. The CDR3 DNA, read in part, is TGCAGTGCCCCGGGACAGGGGGACTACCGCTCCTACGAG.